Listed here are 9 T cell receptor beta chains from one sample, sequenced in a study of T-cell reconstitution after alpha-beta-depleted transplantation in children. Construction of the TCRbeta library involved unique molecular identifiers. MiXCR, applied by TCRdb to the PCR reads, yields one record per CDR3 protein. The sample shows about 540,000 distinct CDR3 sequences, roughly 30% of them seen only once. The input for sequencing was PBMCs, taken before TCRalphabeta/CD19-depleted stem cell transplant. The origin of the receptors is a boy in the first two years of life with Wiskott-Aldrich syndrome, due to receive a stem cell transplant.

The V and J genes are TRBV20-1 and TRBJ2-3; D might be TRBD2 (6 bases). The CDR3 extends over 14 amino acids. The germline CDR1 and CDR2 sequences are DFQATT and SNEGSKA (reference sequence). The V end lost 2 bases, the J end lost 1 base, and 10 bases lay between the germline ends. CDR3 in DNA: TGCAGTGCTAGAAGGCGGGACGGCACAGATACGCAGTATTTT. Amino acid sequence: CSARRRDGTDTQYF.

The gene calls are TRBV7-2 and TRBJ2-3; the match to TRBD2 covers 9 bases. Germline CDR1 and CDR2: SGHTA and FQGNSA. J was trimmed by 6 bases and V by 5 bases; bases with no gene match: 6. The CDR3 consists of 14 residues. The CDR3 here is CASSRRTSADTQYF. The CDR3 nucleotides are TGTGCCAGCAGCCGAAGGACTAGCGCGGATACGCAGTATTTT.

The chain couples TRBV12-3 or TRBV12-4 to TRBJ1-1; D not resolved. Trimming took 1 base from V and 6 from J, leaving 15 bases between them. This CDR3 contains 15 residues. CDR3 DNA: TGTGCCAGCAGTTTAGGAAAGAAAGTGTTCTCTGAAGCTTTCTTT. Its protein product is CASSLGKKVFSEAFF.

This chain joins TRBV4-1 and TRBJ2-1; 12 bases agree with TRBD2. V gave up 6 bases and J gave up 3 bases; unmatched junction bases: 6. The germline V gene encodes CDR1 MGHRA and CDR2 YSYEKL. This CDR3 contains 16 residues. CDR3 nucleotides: TGCGCCAGCAGTCAGAGACTAGCGGGAGTCTACAATGAGCAGTTCTTC. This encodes CASSQRLAGVYNEQFF.

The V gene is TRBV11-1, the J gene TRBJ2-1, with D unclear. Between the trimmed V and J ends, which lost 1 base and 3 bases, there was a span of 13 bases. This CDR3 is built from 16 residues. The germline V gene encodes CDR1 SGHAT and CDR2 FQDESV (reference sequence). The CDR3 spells CASSLGIVGFYNEQFF. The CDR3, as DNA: TGTGCCAGCAGCTTAGGTATTGTAGGGTTCTACAATGAGCAGTTCTTC.

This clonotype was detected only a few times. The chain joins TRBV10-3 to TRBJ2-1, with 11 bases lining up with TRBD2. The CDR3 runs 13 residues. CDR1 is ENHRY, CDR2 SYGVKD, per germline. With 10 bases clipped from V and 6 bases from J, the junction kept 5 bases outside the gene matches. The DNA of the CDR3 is TGTGCCACCCTAGCGGGAGGAACCAATGAGCAGTTCTTC. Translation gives CATLAGGTNEQFF.

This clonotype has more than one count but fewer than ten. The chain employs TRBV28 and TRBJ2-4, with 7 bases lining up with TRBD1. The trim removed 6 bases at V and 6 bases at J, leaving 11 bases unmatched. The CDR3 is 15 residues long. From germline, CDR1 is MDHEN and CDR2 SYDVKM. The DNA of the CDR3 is TGTGCCAGCAGCGCGGCGGAGGCAGGGGGAAACATTCAGTACTTC. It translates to CASSAAEAGGNIQYF. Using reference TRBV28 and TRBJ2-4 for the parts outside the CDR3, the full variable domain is DVKVTQSSRYLVKRTGEKVFLECVQDMDHENMFWYRQDPGLGLRLIYFSYDVKMKEKGDIPEGYSVSREKKERFSLILESASTNQTSMYLCASSAAEAGGNIQYFGAGTRLSVL.

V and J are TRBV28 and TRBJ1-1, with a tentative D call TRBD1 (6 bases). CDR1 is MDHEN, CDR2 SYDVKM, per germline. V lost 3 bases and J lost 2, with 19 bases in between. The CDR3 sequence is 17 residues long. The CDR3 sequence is CASSFRGQPGYNTEAFF. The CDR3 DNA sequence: TGTGCCAGCAGTTTCCGGGGACAACCGGGCTATAACACTGAAGCTTTCTTT.

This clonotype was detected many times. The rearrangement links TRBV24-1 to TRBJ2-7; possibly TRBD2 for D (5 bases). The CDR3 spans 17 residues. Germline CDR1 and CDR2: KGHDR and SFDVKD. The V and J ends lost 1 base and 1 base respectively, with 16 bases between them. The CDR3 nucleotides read TGTGCCACCAGTGATTTCTTTCGTCGAAGCGGATCCTACGAGCAGTACTTC. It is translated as CATSDFFRRSGSYEQYF.